This T cell receptor (beta chain) was identified in a study of CD8 T cells in Susac syndrome. CDR3 length: 16 residues. The ends lost 3 bases at V and 5 bases at J; junction bases unmatched: 9. Germline CDR1 SGHTA, CDR2 FQGTGA. When the RNA was reverse transcribed, random hexamers were used with an input of about 0.45 to 1 ug. TCRdb re-called the immunoSEQ multiplex PCR reads with MiXCR, one entry per CDR3 protein. Altogether over 350,000 distinct CDR3 sequences are present, 75% to 90% being singletons, with the ten largest covering about 0.12%. V and J are TRBV7-3 and TRBJ2-2; 7 nucleotides align to TRBD1. The sample comprised CD8+ T cells from PBMCs. The receptor was isolated from a human donor with multiple sclerosis. CDR3 region: CASSLDYPGGTGELFF. The CDR3 bases are TGTGCCAGCAGCTTGGATTATCCAGGGGGAACCGGGGAGCTGTTTTTT.